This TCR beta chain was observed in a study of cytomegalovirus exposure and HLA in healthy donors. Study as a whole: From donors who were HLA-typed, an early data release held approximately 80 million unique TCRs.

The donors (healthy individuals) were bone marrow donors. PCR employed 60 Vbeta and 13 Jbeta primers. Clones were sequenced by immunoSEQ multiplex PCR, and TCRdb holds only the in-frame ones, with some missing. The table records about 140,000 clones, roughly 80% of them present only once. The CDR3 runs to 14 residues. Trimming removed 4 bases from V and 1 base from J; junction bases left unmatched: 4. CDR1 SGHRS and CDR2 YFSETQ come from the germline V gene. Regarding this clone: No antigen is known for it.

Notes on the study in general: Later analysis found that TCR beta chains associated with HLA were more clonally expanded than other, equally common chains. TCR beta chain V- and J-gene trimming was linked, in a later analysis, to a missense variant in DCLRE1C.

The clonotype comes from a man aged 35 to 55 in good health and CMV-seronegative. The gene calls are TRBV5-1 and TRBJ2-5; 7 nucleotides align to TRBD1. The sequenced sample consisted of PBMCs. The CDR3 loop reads CASSQGTVQETQYF. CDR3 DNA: TGCGCCAGCAGCCAGGGGACAGTCCAAGAGACCCAGTACTTC.